The clone carrying this T cell receptor beta chain was counted a few times. What it binds is unknown. The entry originates in a study of post-analysis software for immune sequencing data. Notes on the study in general: Relative to controls, patients with multiple sclerosis showed significantly lower normalized Chao1 diversity. Strong same-batch co-clustering of samples appeared with F measure clustering. Patients used about five TRBV segments, including TRBV5-6, TRBV5-1 and TRBV20-1, more often than controls.

Unique molecular identifiers were present in the TCR beta cDNA libraries. From the PCR reads, TCRdb called clonotypes with MiXCR, one entry per CDR3 protein. The data hold around 700,000 distinct CDR3 sequences, with 55% to 60% observed a single time. Germline CDR1 SGHKS, CDR2 YYEKEE (reference sequence). Trimming cost V 5 bases and J 1 base; bases outside gene matches: 9. The CDR3 sequence is 16 residues long. J is TRBJ1-1 and V is TRBV5-5; 9 bases map to TRBD1. This TCR came from a girl aged 2 to 9 with multiple sclerosis. The sample consisted of blood. In nucleotides, the CDR3 is TGTGCCAGCAGTTTCCGGGACAGGGCTTCGAACACTGAAGCTTTCTTT. The encoded protein is CASSFRDRASNTEAFF.